A selection of T cell receptor beta chains follows, all from one sample in a study of shared clonotypes between healthy human individuals. TCRdb keeps only in-frame clones here, not all; method: immunoSEQ multiplex PCR. The sample includes fewer than 850,000 clones, around 96% of them seen just once. The sequenced material came from naive CD8+ T cells sorted from blood. These receptors all come from a young man in good health. CDR3s include the opening cysteine and the closing phenylalanine or tryptophan. Fields, in order: V gene, CDR3 protein.

V gene: TRBV6-6
CDR3 protein: CASMGNEQFF

V gene: TRBV27
CDR3 protein: CASSPLAEYNEQFF

V gene: TRBV6-5
CDR3 protein: CASSYSIRGSETQYF

V gene: TRBV5-1
CDR3 protein: CASSLRGMNTEAFF

V gene: TRBV29-1
CDR3 protein: CSVQGQGQGSYNEQFF

V gene: TRBV28
CDR3 protein: CASTRYRDQPSYEQYF

V gene: TRBV7-8
CDR3 protein: CASSLAHGETGGIFDTF

V gene: TRBV6-1
CDR3 protein: CASSGRGEQYF

V gene: TRBV9
CDR3 protein: CASSVDPGDYEQYF

V gene: TRBV7-9
CDR3 protein: CASSYGGRAFF

V gene: TRBV18
CDR3 protein: CASSPPGLATAYEQYF

V gene: TRBV7-2
CDR3 protein: CASSLENSHSDSNQPQHF

V gene: TRBV6-5
CDR3 protein: CATSQGGPGNTIYF

V gene: TRBV14
CDR3 protein: CASSPRGMNTGELFF

V gene: TRBV29-1
CDR3 protein: CSVGPDFSAFF

V gene: TRBV6-4
CDR3 protein: CASRYTQGNTEAFF

V gene: TRBV12-5
CDR3 protein: CASGLAGGFHEQFF

V gene: TRBV2
CDR3 protein: CASMGRGVAFF

V gene: TRBV18
CDR3 protein: CASSPTADGMGNYGYTF

V gene: TRBV7-2
CDR3 protein: CASSPPLSVYEQYF

V gene: TRBV27
CDR3 protein: CASGPAGRYGYTF

V gene: TRBV13
CDR3 protein: CASSITGTGFYEQYF

V gene: TRBV20-1
CDR3 protein: CSAPDITEAFF

V gene: TRBV7-9
CDR3 protein: CASSLDLGYTF

V gene: TRBV10-3
CDR3 protein: CAISEGKITEAFF

V gene: TRBV7-8
CDR3 protein: CASSTWTGVRETQYF

V gene: TRBV6-5
CDR3 protein: CASSYAGDYEQYF

V gene: TRBV7-9
CDR3 protein: CASSPRGRGRENTEAFF

V gene: TRBV7-6
CDR3 protein: CASSPVGLNYNEQFF

V gene: TRBV4-1
CDR3 protein: CASSQELETSPQETQYF

V gene: TRBV28
CDR3 protein: CASRGVSYNEQFF

V gene: TRBV7-9
CDR3 protein: CASSLAPGSGYEQFF

V gene: TRBV29-1
CDR3 protein: CSAGLAGLQETQYF

V gene: TRBV4-1
CDR3 protein: CASSREGGDNQPQHF

V gene: TRBV11-2
CDR3 protein: CASSLAPAWEQYF

V gene: TRBV29-1
CDR3 protein: CSAQGLGNQPQHF

V gene: TRBV7-9
CDR3 protein: CAGGQGKEKLFF

V gene: TRBV6-5
CDR3 protein: CASSSSGSGGETQYF

V gene: TRBV19
CDR3 protein: CASSIDTGFTEAFF

V gene: TRBV10-1
CDR3 protein: CASSATLSDEQFF

V gene: TRBV27
CDR3 protein: CASSLAGDNEQFF

V gene: TRBV6-1
CDR3 protein: CASSVASGSSGANVLTF

V gene: TRBV2
CDR3 protein: CASSDAEAFF

V gene: TRBV27
CDR3 protein: CASSLVGGVQFF

V gene: TRBV11-2
CDR3 protein: CASSLLAGVPNEQFF

V gene: TRBV5-1
CDR3 protein: CASSSDTGSYNEQFF

V gene: TRBV6-1
CDR3 protein: CASRTGNEQYF

V gene: TRBV4-1
CDR3 protein: CASSQGLAGVRETQYF

V gene: TRBV7-6
CDR3 protein: CASSLSPVGGEQYF

V gene: TRBV28
CDR3 protein: CASSFSIEGWEKLFF